This T cell receptor (beta chain) was recorded in a study of T cell responses to AZD1222 COVID-19 vaccine. The CDR3 consists of 14 residues. V lost 1 base and J lost 0, with 7 bases in between. CDR1 LNHDA and CDR2 SQIVND come from the germline V gene (reference sequence). TCRdb keeps only in-frame clones here, not all; method: immunoSEQ multiplex PCR. The sample shows tens of thousands of clones, about 88% of them seen only once. This clone was counted a single time. Different DNA sequences within this sample yield the same CDR3. Sequenced here: peripheral blood, sampled on day 0 of AZD1222 vaccination. The clonotype comes from an adult in good health. This chain connects TRBV19 to TRBJ2-7, with D perhaps matching TRBD1 or TRBD2 (5 bases each). The CDR3 is CASSIVGGSYEQYF. The CDR3 DNA is TGTGCCAGTAGTATAGTTGGGGGCTCCTACGAGCAGTACTTC.